Presented here are 20 T cell receptor beta chains from one specimen sequenced in a study of T cell repertoires in cytomegalovirus infection. MiXCR, applied by TCRdb to the reads, yields one record per CDR3 protein. The sample lists fewer than 550,000 distinct CDR3 sequences, roughly 29% seen once, with approximately 13% in the top ten. Material for sequencing was PBMCs. The receptors shown here come from a human donor in good health (CMV status not recorded). Some clones in this sample may be carry-over from other donors' samples.

The rearrangement links TRBV28 to TRBJ2-7; D unresolved. The germline gives CDR1 MDHEN, CDR2 SYDVKM. Trimming took 3 bases from V and 2 from J, leaving 14 bases between them. The CDR3 is 15 residues long. The CDR3 nucleotides are TGTGCCAGCAGTTTGACCAGTCTTAACCCCTACGAGCAGTACTTC. This codes for CASSLTSLNPYEQYF. The full variable domain, its missing parts supplied by reference TRBV28 and TRBJ2-7, is DVKVTQSSRYLVKRTGEKVFLECVQDMDHENMFWYRQDPGLGLRLIYFSYDVKMKEKGDIPEGYSVSREKKERFSLILESASTNQTSMYLCASSLTSLNPYEQYFGPGTRLTVT.

The V and J genes are TRBV6-5 and TRBJ2-3; the D gene is possibly TRBD2 (6 bases). Germline values: CDR1 MNHEY, CDR2 SVGAGI. The CDR3 has 14 residues. V was trimmed by 4 bases and J by 5 bases, leaving 13 bases between them. CDR3 amino acids: CASSSPRLVDTQYF. The DNA of the CDR3 is TGTGCCAGCAGTTCACCTCGACTAGTAGATACGCAGTATTTT.

This clonotype showed up just a few times. Relative to the germline gene, one junction end is altered; a read error may explain this. V usage is TRBV7-3 and J usage is TRBJ2-7, with 8 bases identical to TRBD1. Germline V lookup: CDR1 SGHTA, CDR2 FQGTGA. The CDR3 sequence is 14 residues long. CDR3 coding DNA: TGTGCCAGCAGCCCCCTACCCCAGGACAGGGTACGTCCCTTC. It specifies CASSPLPQDRVRPF.

In this sample, this clonotype turned up a few times. The V call is TRBV20-1, the J call TRBJ1-1; tentatively, D is TRBD1 (6 bases). V lost 6 bases, J lost 0 bases, and 17 bases lay in between. CDR1 DFQATT and CDR2 SNEGSKA come from the germline V gene (reference sequence). The CDR3 length is 15 residues. The CDR3 loop reads CSASGVGNMNTEAFF. The CDR3 DNA sequence: TGCAGTGCCTCAGGGGTGGGGAACATGAACACTGAAGCTTTCTTT.

The chain uses TRBV6-1 and TRBJ1-3; D is possibly TRBD1 (5 bases). Trimming stripped 6 bases from V and 0 bases from J, with 12 bases between. In germline, CDR1 is MNHNS, CDR2 SASEGT. The CDR3 has 15 amino acids. CDR3 DNA sequence: TGTGCCAGCAGCTCGGGACCGTACTCTGGAAACACCATATATTTT. This encodes CASSSGPYSGNTIYF.

The chain carries TRBV14 and TRBJ2-6; a weak D match, TRBD1 (6 bases). V was clipped by 3 bases and J by 0 bases, with 12 bases between them. Germline-derived CDR1 and CDR2 are SGHDN and FVKESK. This CDR3 spans 17 amino acids. CDR3 bases: TGTGCCAGCAGCCACCGGACAGATTCCTCTGGGGCCAACGTCCTGACTTTC. Its translation: CASSHRTDSSGANVLTF.

The chain carries TRBV7-9 and TRBJ1-2; D not certain. With 4 bases removed from V and 6 bases from J, the gap between germline ends came to 9 bases. CDR3 length: 12 amino acids. CDR1 and CDR2 (germline): SEHNR, FQNEAQ (reference sequence). CDR3 sequence reads: CASSSRLDGYTF. CDR3 in DNA: TGTGCCAGCAGCTCAAGACTCGATGGCTACACCTTC. Complete variable domain (other parts from reference TRBV7-9 and TRBJ1-2): DTGVSQNPRHKITKRGQNVTFRCDPISEHNRLYWYRQTLGQGPEFLTYFQNEAQLEKSRLLSDRFSAERPKGSFSTLEIQRTEQGDSAMYLCASSSRLDGYTFGSGTRLTVV.

The rearrangement links TRBV4-3 to TRBJ2-5; tentatively, D is TRBD1 or TRBD2 (5 bases each). The CDR3 extends over 14 amino acids. The germline gives CDR1 LGHNA, CDR2 YSLEER. The V gene lost 1 base and the J gene lost 5 bases, with 11 bases spanning the gap. The CDR3 sequence: CASSQGTPGETQYF. Here the CDR3 DNA reads TGCGCCAGCAGCCAAGGGACACCGGGGGAGACCCAGTACTTC.

The gene calls are TRBV9 and TRBJ2-3; 9 bases fit TRBD2. V gave up 3 bases and J gave up 0 bases; unmatched junction bases: 8. This CDR3 contains 17 residues. CDR1 is SGDLS, CDR2 YYNGEE, per germline. CDR3 sequence (DNA): TGTGCCAGCAGCGAGAGACTAGCGGAAGATAGCACAGATACGCAGTATTTT. Its translation: CASSERLAEDSTDTQYF.

J is TRBJ2-1 and V is TRBV7-6; D unresolved. The CDR3 sequence is 13 residues long. Trimming left V 5 bases short and J 4 bases short, with 9 bases between. Germline CDR1 and CDR2: SGHVS and FNYEAQ. CDR3 in amino acids: CASSPLGYNEQFF. CDR3 DNA sequence: TGTGCCAGCAGCCCGTTGGGATACAATGAGCAGTTCTTC.

The CDR3 DNA follows: TGTGCTAGTGGTGCAGATCATAGCAATCAGCCCCAGCATTTT. Its protein product is CASGADHSNQPQHF. The V gene is TRBV12-5, the J gene TRBJ1-5, with no clear D. The CDR3 length is 14 residues. Germline V CDR1 and CDR2: LGHNT, FRNRAP. The ends were cut back, 5 bases at V and 0 bases at J, with 8 bases in the middle.

This rearrangement joins TRBV25-1 to TRBJ1-1; D is uncertain. The length of the CDR3 is 13 residues. The V and J ends lost 2 bases and 7 bases respectively, with 11 bases between them. The germline CDR1 and CDR2 sequences are MGHDK and SYGVNS. This CDR3 is CASSEGDGDEAFF. In nucleotides, the CDR3 is TGTGCCAGCAGTGAAGGGGATGGGGATGAAGCTTTCTTT.

The V call is TRBV6-2 or TRBV6-3, the J call TRBJ2-7, with D possibly being TRBD2 (6 bases). Trimming left V 4 bases short and J 0 bases short, with 13 bases between. The CDR3 totals 15 residues. Germline V CDR1 and CDR2: MNHEY, SVGEGT. The CDR3 sequence: CASSLRGRLSYEQYF. The CDR3 coding sequence is TGTGCCAGCAGTTTAAGAGGGAGGCTCTCCTACGAGCAGTACTTC.

This clonotype appeared a few times. V is TRBV2 and J is TRBJ2-4; D is perhaps TRBD1 or TRBD2 (5 bases each). CDR1 is SNHLY and CDR2 is FYNNEI in the germline V gene. Trimming pared 9 bases from V and 6 bases from J, leaving 9 bases between. There are 11 residues in the CDR3. CDR3 protein: CARGRGNIQYF. CDR3 coding DNA: TGTGCCAGGGGACGCGGAAACATTCAGTACTTC.

V and J are TRBV6-2 or TRBV6-3 and TRBJ1-1; D is undetermined. CDR1 MNHEY and CDR2 SVGEGT come from the germline V gene. The CDR3 has 14 amino acids. V shed 5 bases and J shed 5 bases, with 15 bases lying between them. The CDR3 loop is CASSKDARQTEAFF. Here the CDR3 DNA reads TGTGCCAGCAGTAAGGACGCCCGGCAGACTGAAGCTTTCTTT.

J is TRBJ1-5 and V is TRBV7-3; perhaps TRBD1 as D (5 bases). The CDR3 loop spans 16 amino acids. The germline gives CDR1 SGHTA, CDR2 FQGTGA. The V and J ends lost 4 bases and 4 bases respectively, with 17 bases between them. The CDR3 here is CASSSGTLGANQPQHF. In DNA form, the CDR3 reads TGTGCCAGCAGCTCCGGGACGCTCGGGGCAAATCAGCCCCAGCATTTT.

This clonotype was seen a handful of times. The chain links TRBV7-2 to TRBJ2-7; perhaps TRBD1 as D (6 bases). Between the trimmed V and J ends, which lost 2 bases and 6 bases, there was a span of 8 bases. CDR3 length: 12 residues. Germline lookup yields CDR1 SGHTA and CDR2 FQGNSA. CDR3: CASSLRGSEQYF. CDR3 nucleotides: TGTGCCAGCAGCTTAAGGGGGAGCGAGCAGTACTTC.

The chain is built from TRBV7-4 and TRBJ2-5; D ambiguous. CDR1 is SGHVT, CDR2 SQSDAQ, per germline. This CDR3 is built from 13 residues. Trimming removed 3 bases from V and 1 base from J, with 6 bases in between. CDR3 region: CASSFWGQETQYF. DNA of the CDR3: TGTGCCAGCAGCTTCTGGGGCCAAGAGACCCAGTACTTC.

The chain recombines TRBV28 with TRBJ1-2; D remains unclear. The germline gives CDR1 MDHEN, CDR2 SYDVKM. The CDR3 loop spans 14 amino acids. With 8 bases removed from V and 5 bases from J, the gap between germline ends came to 18 bases. This chain's CDR3 is CASASRPAAYGYTF. CDR3 in DNA: TGTGCCAGCGCTTCCCGGCCGGCGGCGTATGGCTACACCTTC.

This clonotype appeared many times. The chain joins TRBV7-8 to TRBJ2-7; D gene ambiguous. The CDR3 covers 15 residues. V was trimmed by 5 bases and J by 1 base, leaving 15 bases between them. Germline lookup yields CDR1 SGHVS and CDR2 FQNEAQ. CDR3 residues: CASSPRAAQSYEQYF. For the CDR3, the DNA is TGTGCCAGCAGCCCACGGGCTGCACAATCCTACGAGCAGTACTTC.